Following are 24 T cell receptor beta chains from one sample sequenced in a study of a mutant IDH1 vaccine in newly diagnosed glioma. These receptors lack a known antigen. Time point: week 23, last vaccination. Every vaccine dose comprised 300 ug of mutant IDH1 20-mer peptide plus topical imiquimod. This table comes from immunoSEQ multiplex PCR, and its TCRdb copy is limited to in-frame clones, with some not included. The table has 35,000 to 50,000 clones, around 90% seen once; the top ten hold 3.9%. The sample consisted of PBMCs, taken from a glioma patient whose treatment included an IDH1 peptide vaccine. These receptors all stem from a man aged 50-59 years with glioma.

The chain combines TRBV12-2 with TRBJ2-2. TRBV12-2 is a pseudogene segment. CDR3 length equals 16 residues. CDR3 DNA sequence: TGTGCAAGTCGCTTAGCGGCAAAGGCATACACCGGGGAGCTGTTTTTT. Amino acid sequence: CASRLAAKAYTGELFF.

This clone appeared a few times. The chain is built from TRBV4-2 and TRBJ1-5; D not certain. This CDR3 comprises 14 residues. V lost 0 bases, J lost 6 bases, and 9 bases lay in between. CDR1 and CDR2 from the germline V gene are LGHNA and YNFKEQ. The CDR3, as DNA: TGTGCCAGCAGCCAAGACCCCACTCCTCAGCCCCAGCATTTT. Amino acid sequence: CASSQDPTPQPQHF.

The sample holds one count of this clone. V gene TRBV5-6 combines with J gene TRBJ1-3; TRBD1 might be the D (6 bases). The germline V gene has CDR1 SGHDT and CDR2 YYEEEE. The CDR3 consists of 15 residues. V gave up 8 bases and J gave up 2 bases, with 17 bases separating them. The CDR3 here is CASRGWGAPGNTIYF. The CDR3 DNA sequence: TGTGCCAGTAGGGGCTGGGGGGCGCCTGGAAACACCATATATTTT.

The rearrangement uses TRBV9 and TRBJ2-7; unclear D gene. There are 14 residues in the CDR3. V gave up 0 bases and J gave up 2 bases, with 9 bases separating them. CDR1 and CDR2 (germline): SGDLS, YYNGEE. CDR3 protein: CASSVDMSPYEQYF. CDR3 bases: TGTGCCAGCAGCGTAGATATGAGCCCCTACGAGCAGTACTTC.

The chain uses TRBV5-4 and TRBJ2-7; the match to TRBD2 covers 10 bases. This CDR3 has 13 residues. The ends lost 4 bases at V and 3 bases at J; junction bases unmatched: 1. Germline V gene data show CDR1 as SGHNT and CDR2 as YYREEE (reference sequence). As DNA, the CDR3 is TGTGCCAGCAGCCAGCGGGGGGGCTACGAGCAGTACTTC. This translates into CASSQRGGYEQYF.

V and J are TRBV7-2 and TRBJ1-2; TRBD1 is a possible D gene (6 bases). Germline lookup yields CDR1 SGHTA and CDR2 FQGNSA. V was cut by 1 base and J by 8 bases, with 20 bases left in between. This CDR3 is 16 amino acids long. The CDR3 region is CASSLDGTGRVSGYTF. The DNA of the CDR3 is TGTGCCAGCAGCTTAGATGGAACAGGGCGAGTCTCCGGCTACACCTTC.

This sequence joins TRBV18 and TRBJ2-1; no clear D. Per germline, CDR1 KGHSH and CDR2 LQKENI. V shed 9 bases and J shed 9 bases, with 12 bases lying between them. The CDR3 length is 11 residues. The CDR3 region is CASSRWGEQFF. CDR3 coding DNA: TGTGCCAGTTCCCGGTGGGGTGAGCAGTTCTTC.

The chain couples TRBV19 to TRBJ1-2; 10 nucleotides line up with TRBD1. The V gene's germline CDR1 is LNHDA and CDR2 SQIVND (reference sequence). The CDR3 loop spans 14 amino acids. The V segment lost 5 bases and the J segment 2 bases; nucleotides outside the gene matches: 2. CDR3 region: CASSSGQGNYGYTF. In DNA form, the CDR3 reads TGTGCCAGTAGTTCGGGACAGGGGAACTATGGCTACACCTTC.

The V call is TRBV5-1, the J call TRBJ2-7; TRBD1 matches at 7 bases. CDR1 is SGHRS and CDR2 is YFSETQ in the germline V gene. There are 15 residues in the CDR3. The junction had 7 bases not matched to a gene; V was cut back by 1 base and J by 3 bases. In DNA, the CDR3 is TGCGCCAGCAGCTTGTCGGCAGGGGGAGACTACGAGCAGTACTTC. Translating it yields CASSLSAGGDYEQYF.

The chain links TRBV6-1 to TRBJ1-2, with D perhaps matching TRBD1 (6 bases). CDR1 and CDR2 (germline): MNHNS, SASEGT. V was pared by 2 bases and J by 4 bases, with 14 bases between. The CDR3 extends over 15 amino acids. CDR3 loop: CASSENQGRGYGYTF. The DNA for the CDR3 is TGTGCCAGCAGTGAAAACCAGGGGCGCGGCTATGGCTACACCTTC.

V gene TRBV5-6 combines with J gene TRBJ1-1, with D unresolved. CDR1 and CDR2 (germline): SGHDT, YYEEEE. V shed 2 bases and J shed 2 bases, with 10 bases lying between them. This CDR3 spans 14 amino acids. CDR3 loop: CASSFQRKNTEAFF. CDR3 DNA sequence: TGTGCCAGCAGCTTTCAGCGCAAAAACACTGAAGCTTTCTTT.

V gene TRBV7-6 combines with J gene TRBJ2-3; 9 nucleotides line up with TRBD2. Looked up from germline, CDR1 is SGHVS and CDR2 is FNYEAQ. Losses at the gene ends were 4 bases for V and 1 base for J; bases not matched to a gene: 6. The length of the CDR3 is 16 residues. The CDR3 region has the DNA TGTGCCAGCAGCTCGGGGACTAGCAGGGGCACAGATACGCAGTATTTT. Its translation is CASSSGTSRGTDTQYF.

This chain joins TRBV7-9 and TRBJ2-5; D remains ambiguous. In germline, CDR1 is SEHNR, CDR2 FQNEAQ (reference sequence). This CDR3 is built from 13 residues. V lost 5 bases and J lost 5, with 12 bases in between. DNA of the CDR3: TGTGCCAGCAGCCCCGGCGTCGTTGAGACCCAGTACTTC. Translation gives CASSPGVVETQYF.

The V gene is TRBV5-1, the J gene TRBJ2-1, with D perhaps assigned TRBD1 or TRBD2 (6 bases each). The CDR3 spans 14 residues. V was shortened by 0 bases and J by 8 bases, with 12 bases between the two germline ends. Germline CDR1 is SGHRS and CDR2 is YFSETQ. The CDR3 spells CASSLGNGGDEQFF. As DNA, the CDR3 is TGCGCCAGCAGCTTGGGCAACGGGGGCGATGAGCAGTTCTTC.

This chain connects TRBV28 to TRBJ2-1; D is possibly TRBD1 (5 bases). The CDR3 extends over 14 amino acids. V was trimmed by 6 bases and J by 0 bases, leaving 9 bases between them. The V gene's germline CDR1 is MDHEN and CDR2 SYDVKM. The CDR3 bases are TGTGCCAGCAGCTCCCAGGGCTCCTACAATGAGCAGTTCTTC. It yields the protein CASSSQGSYNEQFF.

The count of this clone is one. The V gene is TRBV23-1, the J gene TRBJ1-3, with D possibly TRBD1 on 5 matching bases. TRBV23-1 is given ORF status, its function remaining uncertain. There are 16 residues in the CDR3. The V end was cut by 4 bases, the J end by 6 bases, with 19 bases between. The CDR3 sequence: CASSPHRRNVPNTIYF. The CDR3 DNA follows: TGCGCCAGCAGTCCGCACAGGAGGAACGTGCCAAACACCATATATTTT.

The J gene is TRBJ1-1, the V gene TRBV6-5; D perhaps matches TRBD1 (6 bases). Trimming stripped 2 bases from V and 8 bases from J, with 6 bases between. The CDR3 is 11 residues long. Germline CDR1 is MNHEY and CDR2 is SVGAGI. CDR3 sequence: CASSYDREAFF. The DNA of the CDR3 is TGTGCCAGCAGTTACGACAGGGAAGCTTTCTTT.

The rearrangement links TRBV4-3 to TRBJ2-5; possibly TRBD1 for D (6 bases). Germline lookup yields CDR1 LGHNA and CDR2 YSLEER. The CDR3 totals 15 residues. V lost 4 bases, J lost 5 bases, and 17 bases lay in between. CDR3 coding DNA: TGCGCCAGCAGCCGCATCACGGGGACATCGGAGACCCAGTACTTC. Amino acids: CASSRITGTSETQYF.

The CDR3 protein is CSGADNEQFF. The CDR3 DNA reads as TGCAGTGGCGCGGACAATGAGCAGTTCTTC. The J gene is TRBJ2-1, the V gene TRBV20-1, with D uncertain. The CDR3 totals 10 residues. Trimming took 7 bases from V and 5 from J, leaving 6 bases between them. Germline V gives CDR1 DFQATT, CDR2 SNEGSKA (reference sequence).

CDR3 amino acids: CASSATGGGYTEAFF. The CDR3 DNA is TGTGCCAGCAGCGCTACAGGGGGTGGCTACACTGAAGCTTTCTTT. The chain couples TRBV9 to TRBJ1-1, with 8 bases identical to TRBD1. The CDR3 is 15 amino acids. V lost 3 bases, J lost 3 bases, and 7 bases stayed unmatched. Germline loops: CDR1 SGDLS, CDR2 YYNGEE.

The chain carries TRBV18 and TRBJ1-4; D call uncertain. The V and J ends lost 1 base and 1 base respectively, with 4 bases between them. This CDR3 is built from 14 residues. Germline V gene lookup returns CDR1 KGHSH and CDR2 LQKENI. The CDR3 DNA reads as TGTGCCAGCTCACCACAGGGAACTAATGAAAAACTGTTTTTT. Protein sequence: CASSPQGTNEKLFF.

This chain uses TRBV29-1 with TRBJ1-1; TRBD1 might be the D (5 bases). Germline V lookup: CDR1 SQVTM, CDR2 ANQGSEA. The CDR3 sequence is 12 residues long. V was clipped by 3 bases and J by 5 bases, with 10 bases between them. The CDR3 sequence is CSVDGGETEAFF. The CDR3 nucleotides are TGCAGCGTTGATGGAGGGGAAACTGAAGCTTTCTTT.

The chain has TRBV29-1 and TRBJ2-5; TRBD1 might be the D (6 bases). Germline CDR1 SQVTM, CDR2 ANQGSEA. Trimming took off 1 base at V and 4 bases at J, with 13 bases between the two ends. The CDR3 extends over 14 amino acids. CDR3 in amino acids: CSVEGQGLGETQYF. The CDR3 DNA follows: TGCAGCGTTGAAGGCCAGGGGTTGGGAGAGACCCAGTACTTC.

The CDR3 is CASSSTGGSNQPQHF. CDR3 DNA sequence: TGTGCCAGCAGCTCGACAGGGGGTAGCAATCAGCCCCAGCATTTT. The V gene is TRBV5-5, the J gene TRBJ1-5; 9 nucleotides line up with TRBD1. The trim removed 3 bases at V and 0 bases at J, leaving 1 base unmatched. The CDR3 length is 15 residues. CDR1 is SGHKS, CDR2 YYEKEE, per germline (reference sequence). The full variable domain, with the rest looked up from reference TRBV5-5 and TRBJ1-5, is DAGVTQSPTHLIKTRGQQVTLRCSPISGHKSVSWYQQVLGQGPQFIFQYYEKEERGRGNFPDRFSARQFPNYSSELNVNALLLGDSALYLCASSSTGGSNQPQHFGDGTRLSIL.